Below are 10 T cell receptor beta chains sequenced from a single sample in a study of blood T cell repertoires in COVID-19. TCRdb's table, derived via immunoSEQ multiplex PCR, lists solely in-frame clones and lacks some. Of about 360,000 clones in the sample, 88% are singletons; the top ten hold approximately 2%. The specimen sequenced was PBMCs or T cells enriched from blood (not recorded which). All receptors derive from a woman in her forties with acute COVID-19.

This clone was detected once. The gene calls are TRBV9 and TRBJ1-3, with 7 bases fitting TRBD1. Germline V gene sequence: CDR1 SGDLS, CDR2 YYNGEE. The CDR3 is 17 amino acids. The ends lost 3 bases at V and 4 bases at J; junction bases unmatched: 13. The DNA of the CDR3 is TGTGCCAGCAGCGAAACAATGGAGGGGGCGAGAGGAAACACCATATATTTT. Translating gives CASSETMEGARGNTIYF.

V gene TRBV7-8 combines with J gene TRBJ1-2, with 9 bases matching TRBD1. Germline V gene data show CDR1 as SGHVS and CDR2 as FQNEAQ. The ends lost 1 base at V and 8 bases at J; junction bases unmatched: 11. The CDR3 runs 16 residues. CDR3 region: CASSLETTGGGVGYTF. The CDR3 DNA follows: TGTGCCAGCAGCTTAGAAACGACAGGGGGAGGAGTGGGCTACACCTTC.

The CDR3 is CATLSDRGSYEQYF. In DNA form, the CDR3 reads TGTGCCACCCTCTCGGACAGGGGCTCCTACGAGCAGTACTTC. V and J are TRBV19 and TRBJ2-7; 9 nucleotides agree with TRBD1. Looked up from germline, CDR1 is LNHDA and CDR2 is SQIVND (reference sequence). The CDR3 spans 14 residues. The V gene end was trimmed by 10 bases and the J gene end by 0 bases; junction bases not matched to a gene: 7.

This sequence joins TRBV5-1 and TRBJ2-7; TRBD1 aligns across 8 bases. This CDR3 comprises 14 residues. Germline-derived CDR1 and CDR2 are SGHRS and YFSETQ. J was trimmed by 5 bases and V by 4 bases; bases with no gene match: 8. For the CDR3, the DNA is TGCGCCAGCAGCGGACAGGGAAGTATGGACGAGCAGTACTTC. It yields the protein CASSGQGSMDEQYF.

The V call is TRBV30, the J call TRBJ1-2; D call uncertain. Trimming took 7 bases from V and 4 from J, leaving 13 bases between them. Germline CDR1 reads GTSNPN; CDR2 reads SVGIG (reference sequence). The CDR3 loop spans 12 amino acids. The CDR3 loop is CASPMGLYGYTF. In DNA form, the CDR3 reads TGTGCCTCCCCAATGGGCCTCTATGGCTACACCTTC.

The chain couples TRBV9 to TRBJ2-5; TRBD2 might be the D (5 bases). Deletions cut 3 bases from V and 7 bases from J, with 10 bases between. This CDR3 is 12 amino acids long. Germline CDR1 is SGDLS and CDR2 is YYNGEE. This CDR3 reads CASSDDAGTQYF. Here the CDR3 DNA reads TGTGCCAGCAGCGACGACGCGGGGACCCAGTACTTC. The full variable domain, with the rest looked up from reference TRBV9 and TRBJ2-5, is DSGVTQTPKHLITATGQRVTLRCSPRSGDLSVYWYQQSLDQGLQFLIQYYNGEERAKGNILERFSAQQFPDLHSELNLSSLELGDSALYFCASSDDAGTQYFGPGTRLLVL.

Here the CDR3 reads CATSGGGYTGELFF. CDR3 coding DNA: TGTGCCACCAGTGGGGGGGGCTACACCGGGGAGCTGTTTTTT. This chain links TRBV24-1 with TRBJ2-2; maybe TRBD2 (7 bases). The germline gives CDR1 KGHDR, CDR2 SFDVKD. The CDR3 has 14 amino acids. Trimming left V 5 bases short and J 3 bases short, with 9 bases between.

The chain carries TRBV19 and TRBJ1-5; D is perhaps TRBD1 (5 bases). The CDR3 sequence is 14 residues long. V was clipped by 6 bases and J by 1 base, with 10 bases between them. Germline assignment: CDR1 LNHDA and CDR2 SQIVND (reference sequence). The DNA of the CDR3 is TGTGCCAGTAGACGACGGGGGAGCAATCAGCCCCAGCATTTT. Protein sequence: CASRRRGSNQPQHF.

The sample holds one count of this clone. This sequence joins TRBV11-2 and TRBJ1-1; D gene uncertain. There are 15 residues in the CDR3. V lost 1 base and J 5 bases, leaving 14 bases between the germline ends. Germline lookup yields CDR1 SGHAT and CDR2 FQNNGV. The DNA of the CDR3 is TGTGCCAGCAGCTTAGGGTCAGCGGGGATGACTGAAGCTTTCTTT. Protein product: CASSLGSAGMTEAFF.

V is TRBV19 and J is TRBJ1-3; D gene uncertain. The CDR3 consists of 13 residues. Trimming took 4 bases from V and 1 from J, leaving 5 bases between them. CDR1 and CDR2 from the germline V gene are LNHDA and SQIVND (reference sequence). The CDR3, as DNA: TGTGCCAGTAGTACGCGTTCTGGAAACACCATATATTTT. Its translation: CASSTRSGNTIYF. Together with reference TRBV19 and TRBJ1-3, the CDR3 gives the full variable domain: DGGITQSPKYLFRKEGQNVTLSCEQNLNHDAMYWYRQDPGQGLRLIYYSQIVNDFQKGDIAEGYSVSREKKESFPLTVTSAQKNPTAFYLCASSTRSGNTIYFGEGSWLTVV.